These 25 T cell receptor beta chains came from one sample sequenced in a study of T cells expressing NK-cell markers (dated by TCRdb to about 2020). Library preparation employed 5' RACE. The instrument was an Illumina HiSeq 2000. The reads underwent TCRdb reprocessing, giving one record for each CDR3 protein sequence and no DNA. The table held for this sample gives roughly 380,000 distinct CDR3 sequences. 5.2% of the sample rests with the top ten. Sequenced: blood T cells: a sorted CD56 or NKG2C T cell subset, CD4+ or CD8+ T cells, or bulk PBMC T cells (not recorded which). The source is a man aged 18-75 years in good health.

This sequence joins TRBV20-1 and TRBJ2-2; lacking DNA, the TRBD2 call made by TCRdb goes unchecked. The CDR3 runs to 13 residues. Looked up from germline, CDR1 is DFQATT and CDR2 is SNEGSKA (reference sequence). CDR3 amino acids: CSGNSEATGELFF.

The V and J genes are TRBV20-1 and TRBJ2-5; there is no DNA to check the TCRdb D call of TRBD2. The CDR3 has 14 residues. CDR1 DFQATT and CDR2 SNEGSKA come from the germline V gene (reference sequence). CDR3 protein: CSAQRGGQQETQYF.

V gene TRBV4-2 combines with J gene TRBJ2-7. CDR1 is LGHNA, CDR2 YNFKEQ, per germline. The CDR3 covers 15 residues. This CDR3 reads CASSQETILAYEQYF.

V and J are TRBV19 and TRBJ2-1; TCRdb picks TRBD2, but there is no DNA to check that call. Per germline, CDR1 LNHDA and CDR2 SQIVND (reference sequence). CDR3 length: 16 residues. The CDR3 sequence: CASKVKGGARNNEQFF.

The rearrangement links TRBV19 to TRBJ1-6; TCRdb designates TRBD1, a call that cannot be tested without DNA. Germline loops: CDR1 LNHDA, CDR2 SQIVND (reference sequence). The CDR3 is 15 residues long. This CDR3 is CASSIAGQSNSPLHF.

This chain joins TRBV5-5 and TRBJ2-7; TCRdb calls TRBD1, which cannot be checked without DNA. This CDR3 has 15 amino acids. Germline CDR1 SGHKS, CDR2 YYEKEE (reference sequence). CDR3 region: CASSPVGQGIYEQYF.

This CDR3 is CASSHTGLIYNEQFF. This chain connects TRBV18 to TRBJ2-1. The germline gives CDR1 KGHSH, CDR2 LQKENI. This CDR3 has 15 residues.

This chain connects TRBV20-1 to TRBJ2-7; the TCRdb D gene call, TRBD1, has no DNA to confirm it. Germline loops: CDR1 DFQATT, CDR2 SNEGSKA (reference sequence). CDR3 length equals 15 residues. The CDR3 loop is CSATPRTGGAYEQYF.

The rearrangement links TRBV5-1 to TRBJ2-7; TCRdb proposes TRBD1, but this gene call is untestable without DNA. Germline CDR1 SGHRS, CDR2 YFSETQ. The CDR3 length is 17 residues. The CDR3 spells CASSLALYGQGINEQYF.

The chain joins TRBV15 to TRBJ2-1. In germline, CDR1 is LNHNV, CDR2 YYDKDF (reference sequence). The CDR3 loop spans 17 amino acids. CDR3: CATSRDKASSSYNEQFF.

The genes are TRBV5-6 and TRBJ2-7. The CDR3 contains 15 residues. Germline V CDR1 and CDR2: SGHDT, YYEEEE. This CDR3 reads CASSYGLQGPYEQYF.

The chain carries TRBV9 and TRBJ2-7. The germline CDR1 and CDR2 sequences are SGDLS and YYNGEE. This CDR3 contains 17 residues. This chain's CDR3 is CASSVDVSTYYSYEQYF.

The chain is built from TRBV5-1 and TRBJ2-1. The CDR3 sequence is 13 residues long. Germline V gene lookup returns CDR1 SGHRS and CDR2 YFSETQ. The CDR3 here is CASSLGTVNWQFF.

The chain is built from TRBV28 and TRBJ2-7; with no DNA, the TCRdb D assignment of TRBD1 cannot be verified. This CDR3 is built from 14 residues. Germline-derived CDR1 and CDR2 are MDHEN and SYDVKM. The chain's CDR3 is CASSFQGGGYEQYF.

The chain combines TRBV20-1 with TRBJ2-3. From germline, CDR1 is DFQATT and CDR2 SNEGSKA (reference sequence). This CDR3 is 15 amino acids long. CDR3 in amino acids: CSARNLAHSTDTQYF.

The chain couples TRBV29-1 to TRBJ1-3. Germline-derived CDR1 and CDR2 are SQVTM and ANQGSEA. This CDR3 contains 13 residues. CDR3 sequence reads: CSVEKGAGNTIYF.

This sequence joins TRBV29-1 and TRBJ1-2; TCRdb selects TRBD1, and the lack of DNA leaves this call unchecked. The V gene's germline CDR1 is SQVTM and CDR2 ANQGSEA. This CDR3 is 12 amino acids long. The CDR3 spells CSVLIQGYGYTF. Variable domain in full (rest from reference TRBV29-1 and TRBJ1-2): SAVISQKPSRDICQRGTSLTIQCQVDSQVTMMFWYRQQPGQSLTLIATANQGSEATYESGFVIDKFPISRPNLTFSTLTVSNMSPEDSSIYLCSVLIQGYGYTFGSGTRLTVV.

The chain uses TRBV12-3 or TRBV12-4 and TRBJ1-6. This CDR3 comprises 13 residues. CDR3 sequence reads: CASRTQLNSPLHF.

The J gene is TRBJ2-5, the V gene TRBV5-1. CDR1 is SGHRS and CDR2 is YFSETQ in the germline V gene. The length of the CDR3 is 14 residues. CDR3 sequence reads: CASSLRLADETQYF.

This chain joins TRBV6-5 and TRBJ2-1; TCRdb selects TRBD1, and the lack of DNA leaves this call unchecked. This CDR3 has 18 amino acids. Germline V CDR1 and CDR2: MNHEY, SVGAGI. CDR3 sequence: CASSYGGQGGGVYNEQFF.

J is TRBJ1-2 and V is TRBV7-9; TCRdb lists TRBD1, though no DNA is available to test this call. CDR1 is SEHNR, CDR2 FQNEAQ, per germline (reference sequence). This CDR3 is 15 amino acids long. CDR3 protein: CASRDYRQGSSGYTF. Variable domain in full (rest from reference TRBV7-9 and TRBJ1-2): DTGVSQNPRHKITKRGQNVTFRCDPISEHNRLYWYRQTLGQGPEFLTYFQNEAQLEKSRLLSDRFSAERPKGSFSTLEIQRTEQGDSAMYLCASRDYRQGSSGYTFGSGTRLTVV.

This chain links TRBV6-5 with TRBJ1-1; checking the TCRdb D call of TRBD1 is not possible without DNA. Germline CDR1 is MNHEY and CDR2 is SVGAGI. CDR3 length equals 12 residues. This chain's CDR3 is CASSPPTGETFF.

The chain links TRBV7-2 to TRBJ2-2; as DNA is missing, the TRBD2 call by TCRdb cannot be tested. The CDR3 has 15 residues. The germline V gene encodes CDR1 SGHTA and CDR2 FQGNSA. Here the CDR3 reads CASSSTKGSAGELFF.

This chain connects TRBV2 to TRBJ1-5. The germline V gene has CDR1 SNHLY and CDR2 FYNNEI. The CDR3 runs 15 residues. The chain's CDR3 is CASSVLRTANQPQHF.

CDR3 amino acids: CAISDHSLREQYF. The chain uses TRBV10-3 and TRBJ2-7. Germline V CDR1 and CDR2: ENHRY, SYGVKD. The CDR3 covers 13 residues.